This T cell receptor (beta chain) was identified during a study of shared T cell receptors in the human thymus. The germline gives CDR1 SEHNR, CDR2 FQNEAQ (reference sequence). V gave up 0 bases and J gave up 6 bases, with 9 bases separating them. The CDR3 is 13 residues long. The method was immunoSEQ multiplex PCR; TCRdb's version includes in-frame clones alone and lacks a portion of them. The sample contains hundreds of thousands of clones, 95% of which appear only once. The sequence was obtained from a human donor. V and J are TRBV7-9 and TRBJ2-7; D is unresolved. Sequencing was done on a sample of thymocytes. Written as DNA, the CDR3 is TGTGCCAGCAGCTTAGCAGGGCTGGTCGAGCAGTACTTC. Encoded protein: CASSLAGLVEQYF.